This T cell receptor beta chain derives from a study of PD-L1 blockade in urothelial cancer. As for the study in general: Males with bladder-origin urothelial cancer constituted about nine tenths of the roughly 29 patients. Blood samples contained a median about 140,000 T cells.

Patients had urothelial carcinoma that was locally advanced or metastatic. Patients each gave 1 to 8 samples, pretreatment and on-treatment. CDR3 size: 14 residues. Trimming shortened V by 2 bases and J by 7 bases, and 14 bases separated the two germline ends. Looked up from germline, CDR1 is ENHRY and CDR2 is SYGVKD. Data came from immunoSEQ multiplex PCR; TCRdb stores just in-frame clones and leaves some out. The table records just under 45,000 clones, 88% of them present only once. The TCR sequence derives from an older woman with urothelial cancer. Source: PBMCs, taken around atezolizumab (anti-PD-L1) treatment. The V gene is TRBV10-3, the J gene TRBJ1-2, with no clear D. The CDR3 region has the DNA TGTGCCATCAGTGAGGCAGGAGGTTTCTTTGGCTACACCTTC. Its translation is CAISEAGGFFGYTF.